This record covers a single T cell receptor (beta chain). Its recognized antigen is unknown. Nothing much larger sits one base from this clone, and base qualities are not available. The CDR3 regions of human TCRbeta chains were analyzed by immunosequencing. The original methods were these. TCRs in the repertoires were compared against a reference library of SARS-CoV-2-specific TCRs that had been generated with the MIRA antigen-specificity platform. Breadth was defined as the fraction of unique TCRs that were SARS-CoV-2-associated. Depth was defined as the fraction of total T cells that were SARS-CoV-2-associated. Using the MIRA data, each spike-specific TCR was assigned both to the spike region to which the TCR was reactive and to a CD4 or CD8 class. Log10-transformed breadth and depth values were compared by one-way ANOVA with Sidak's multiple comparisons tests. TCRdb mirrors the immuneACCESS table, restricted to in-frame sequences. Some clones are absent from its copies; in checked studies, under half trace to an unresolved V gene, and the reason for the others is unknown. V, J and clone size reflect that table, while D and trimming were determined from the DNA. Counted in this sample were about 150,000 clones; 89% of them appeared once. The ten top clones hold around 5% of the sample.

This sample was included in a study of T cell responses to AZD1222 COVID-19 vaccine (dated by TCRdb to the early 2020s). Turning to the overall study: AZD1222 recipients given second doses at about 4 weeks or at about 12 weeks were pooled, since spike-specific TCR depth and breadth were not found to differ between the two schedules. A total of roughly 240 trial participants underwent TCR sequencing, of whom 200 to 220 received two doses of AZD1222 and some 25 received two doses of the MenACWY control vaccine. Trial participants were enrolled into age subgroups of 18-55, 56-69 and 70-plus years, which contained roughly 150, 30 and 60 TCR-sequenced participants, respectively.

This specimen's time point label, per the study, means: baseline before first vaccination. The vaccinee samples were drawn from two UK trials, COV001 and COV002, one of which was a single-blind randomized controlled phase 2/3 trial testing AZD1222 (ChAdOx1 nCoV-19) in healthy adults. Trial participant PBMC samples were collected at day 0 and day 28 after the second dose for TCRbeta chain sequencing. What the research found in general, with its limitations: Only five or six AZD1222 recipients were SARS-CoV-2 seropositive at baseline, limiting conclusions about previously exposed vaccinees. The 56-69-year group was small, and its depth increase did not reach significance, likely because of low power. Participants were mostly white British and included more females than males, and it was suggested by the authors that clonal diversity may have been underestimated. After two AZD1222 doses, both the breadth and the depth of spike-specific TCRs were significantly higher than at day 0 and than in MenACWY recipients. Reportedly, almost half of the unique spike-specific TCRs recognized epitopes lying outside the regions that are mutated in the B.1.351 and B.1.1.7 variants. Because no day 14 peak-response samples were available, the repertoires could be characterized only after the peak T cell response. The whole spike protein was spanned by vaccine-associated CD4 TCRs, and dominant responses were seen in regions 160-218 and 743-854.

The CDR3 holds 15 amino acids from the cysteine to the phenylalanine. The only DNA kept is the CDR3, 45 bases in frame from the first base. Trimming removed 1 base from V and 0 bases from J, leaving 7 bases between the germline ends. The CDR1 and CDR2 encoded by the germline V gene are LGHNA and YNFKEQ. Here the chain combines TRBV4-2 and TRBJ1-3; too little of a D gene remains to name it. The material sequenced was peripheral blood, taken on day 0 of AZD1222 vaccination. The clonotype comes from an adult in good health. The nucleotides read TGTGCCAGCAGCCAAGCCTTCTCCTCTGGAAACACCATATATTTT. The resulting protein is CASSQAFSSGNTIYF.